The sequence of this TCR beta chain was determined in a study of T cell clones after liver transplantation. Study results and limitations: Donor-reactive sequences fell more than third party-reactive ones, suggesting partial deletion.

About this clone itself: What it binds is not known.

Produced via immunoSEQ multiplex PCR; TCRdb's table is partial and in-frame only. The sample consists of about 33,000 clones, 90% to 95% of them appearing once. The V segment lost 2 bases and the J segment 5 bases; nucleotides outside the gene matches: 8. In germline, CDR1 is SQVTM, CDR2 ANQGSEA. The CDR3 is made up of 14 amino acids. V and J are TRBV29-1 and TRBJ1-1; 7 positions agree with TRBD1. This clonotype was obtained from a human patient who received a liver transplant. The T cells may come from the graft donor. Sequenced material: CD8+ T cells from blood, taken 12 months after liver transplant. The CDR3 sequence: CSVEIEGGRTEAFF. The DNA for the CDR3 is TGCAGCGTTGAAATTGAAGGGGGCCGAACTGAAGCTTTCTTT.